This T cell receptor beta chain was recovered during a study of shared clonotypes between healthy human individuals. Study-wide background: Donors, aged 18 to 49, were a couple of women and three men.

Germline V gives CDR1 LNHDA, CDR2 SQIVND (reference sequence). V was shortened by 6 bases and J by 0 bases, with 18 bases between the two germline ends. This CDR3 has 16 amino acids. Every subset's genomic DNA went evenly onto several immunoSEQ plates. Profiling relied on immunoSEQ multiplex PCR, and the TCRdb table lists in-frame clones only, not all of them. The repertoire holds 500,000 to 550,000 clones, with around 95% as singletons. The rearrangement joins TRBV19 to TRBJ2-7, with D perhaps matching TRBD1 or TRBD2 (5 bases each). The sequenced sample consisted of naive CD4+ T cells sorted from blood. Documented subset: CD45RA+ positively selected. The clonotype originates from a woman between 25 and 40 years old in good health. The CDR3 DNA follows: TGTGCCAGTAGACTGAGTGTTTGGGGGAGCTCCTACGAGCAGTACTTC. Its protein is CASRLSVWGSSYEQYF.